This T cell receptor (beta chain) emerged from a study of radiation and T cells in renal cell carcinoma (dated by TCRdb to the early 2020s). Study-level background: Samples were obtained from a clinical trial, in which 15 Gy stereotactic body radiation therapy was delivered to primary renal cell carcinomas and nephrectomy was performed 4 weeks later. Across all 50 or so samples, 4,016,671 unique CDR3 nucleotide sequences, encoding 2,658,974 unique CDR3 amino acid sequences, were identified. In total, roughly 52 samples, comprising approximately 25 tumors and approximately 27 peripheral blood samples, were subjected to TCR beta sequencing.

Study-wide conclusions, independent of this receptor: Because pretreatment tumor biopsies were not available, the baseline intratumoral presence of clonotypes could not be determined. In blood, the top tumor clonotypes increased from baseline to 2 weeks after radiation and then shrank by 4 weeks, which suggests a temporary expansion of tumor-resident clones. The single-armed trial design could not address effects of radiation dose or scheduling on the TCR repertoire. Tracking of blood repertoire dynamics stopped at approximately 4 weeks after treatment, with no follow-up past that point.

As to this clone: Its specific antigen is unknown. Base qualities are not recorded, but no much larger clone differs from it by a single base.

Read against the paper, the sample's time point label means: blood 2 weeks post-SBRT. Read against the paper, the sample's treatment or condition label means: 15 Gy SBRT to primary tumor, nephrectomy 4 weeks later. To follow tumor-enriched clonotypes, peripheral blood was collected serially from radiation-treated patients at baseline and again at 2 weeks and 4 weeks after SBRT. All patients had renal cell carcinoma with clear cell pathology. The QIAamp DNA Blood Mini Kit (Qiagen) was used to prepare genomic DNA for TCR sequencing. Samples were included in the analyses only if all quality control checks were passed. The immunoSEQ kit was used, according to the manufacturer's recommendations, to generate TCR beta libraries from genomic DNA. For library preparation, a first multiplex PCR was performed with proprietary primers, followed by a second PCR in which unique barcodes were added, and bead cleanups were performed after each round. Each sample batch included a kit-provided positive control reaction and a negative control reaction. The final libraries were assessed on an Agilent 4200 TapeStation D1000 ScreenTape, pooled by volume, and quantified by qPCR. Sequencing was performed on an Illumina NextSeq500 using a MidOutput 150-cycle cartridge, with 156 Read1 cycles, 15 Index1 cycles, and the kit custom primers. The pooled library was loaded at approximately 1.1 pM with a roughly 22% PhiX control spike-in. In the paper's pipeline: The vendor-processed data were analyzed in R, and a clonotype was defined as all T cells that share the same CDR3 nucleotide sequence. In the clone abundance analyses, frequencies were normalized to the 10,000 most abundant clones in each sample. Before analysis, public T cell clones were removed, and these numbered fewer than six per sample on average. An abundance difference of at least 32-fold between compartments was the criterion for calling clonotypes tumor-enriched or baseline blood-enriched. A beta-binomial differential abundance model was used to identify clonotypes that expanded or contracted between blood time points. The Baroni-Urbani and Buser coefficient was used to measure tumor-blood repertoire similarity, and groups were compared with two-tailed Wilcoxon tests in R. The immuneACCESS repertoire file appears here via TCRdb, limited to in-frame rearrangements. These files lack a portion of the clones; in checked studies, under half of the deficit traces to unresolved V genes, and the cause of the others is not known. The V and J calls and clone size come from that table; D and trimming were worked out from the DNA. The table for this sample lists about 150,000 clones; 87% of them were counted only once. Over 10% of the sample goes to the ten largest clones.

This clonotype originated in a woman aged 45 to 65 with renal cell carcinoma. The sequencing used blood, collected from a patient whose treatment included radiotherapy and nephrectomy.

The DNA sequence is as follows: TGTGCCAGCTCACCCCCTTGGGTGGGAATAGGTACCTATGGCTACACCTTC. Translated, it reads CASSPPWVGIGTYGYTF. The chain employs TRBV18 and TRBJ1-2; the D gene remains uncertain. The CDR3 numbers 17 residues from cysteine through phenylalanine. Left in the record is the CDR3 DNA by itself, 51 bases read in frame from the first base. CDR1 and CDR2, looked up from the germline V gene, are KGHSH and LQKENI. The junction shows trimming of 3 bases on V and 4 bases on J, plus 21 bases between the germline ends.